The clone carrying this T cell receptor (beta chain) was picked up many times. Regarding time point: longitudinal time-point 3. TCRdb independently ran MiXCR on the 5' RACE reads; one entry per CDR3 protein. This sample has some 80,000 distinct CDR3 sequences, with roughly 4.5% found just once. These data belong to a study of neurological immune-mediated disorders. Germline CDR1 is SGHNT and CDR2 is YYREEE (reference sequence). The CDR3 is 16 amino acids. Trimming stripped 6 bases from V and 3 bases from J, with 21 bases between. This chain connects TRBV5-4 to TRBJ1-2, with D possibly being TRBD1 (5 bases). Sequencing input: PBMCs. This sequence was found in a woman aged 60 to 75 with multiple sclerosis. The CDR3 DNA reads TGTGCCAGCACCCGGCCCGGGATGGGGGAGGACTATGGCTACACCTTC. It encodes CASTRPGMGEDYGYTF.